Below are 5 T cell receptor beta chains sequenced from a single sample in a study of glioma-infiltrating T cells. Using RNA template, CDR3s of TCR alpha and beta were amplified with iRepertoire arm-PCR. TCRdb reprocessed the multiplex PCR reads via MiXCR and lists one record per CDR3 protein. The sample contains about 180,000 distinct CDR3 sequences, about 47% of which appear only once. Sequenced: glioma tissue, nonneoplastic brain tissue, or PBMCs (not recorded which). The receptors here all came from a human donor with low-grade glioma or glioblastoma, undergoing nonglioma brain surgery, or in good health (not recorded which).

The rearrangement links TRBV3-1 to TRBJ2-3; D call uncertain. The CDR3 extends over 13 amino acids. Trimming cost V 6 bases and J 13 bases, with 20 bases left between them. CDR1 and CDR2 (germline): LGHDT, YNNKEL (reference sequence). CDR3 in DNA: TGTGCCAGCAGTTTGGTACTGGCCCTTATCAAGTATTTT. Amino acid sequence: CASSLVLALIKYF.

In the case of this clonotype: Being one base from a much bigger clone, this may be a read error. V and J are TRBV10-3 and TRBJ2-1; unclear D gene. CDR1 is ENHRY and CDR2 is SYGVKD in the germline V gene. There are 12 residues in the CDR3. The CDR3 reads CGISESTREQFF. The DNA for the CDR3 is TGTGGCATCAGTGAGTCAACGAGGGAGCAGTTCTTC.

This clonotype was picked up many times. V usage is TRBV28 and J usage is TRBJ1-5, with D uncertain. CDR1 and CDR2 from the germline V gene are MDHEN and SYDVKM. The CDR3 totals 14 residues. V shed 5 bases and J shed 1 base, with 9 bases lying between them. The CDR3: CASSKAGSNQPQHF. The CDR3 nucleotides read TGTGCCAGCAGTAAAGCGGGAAGCAATCAGCCCCAGCATTTT.

Worth noting for this clonotype: This may stem from a read error, because a much larger clone lies one nucleotide away. The chain links TRBV28 to TRBJ2-5; TRBD2 aligns across 13 bases. The CDR3 runs to 17 residues. Germline V lookup: CDR1 MDHEN, CDR2 SYDVKM. CDR3 sequence (DNA): TGTGCCAGCAGTCGGACTAGCGGGAGAGGTCCCCAAGAGACCAAGTACTTC. This sequence encodes CASSRTSGRGPQETKYF.

V is TRBV29-1 and J is TRBJ2-7; TRBD2 aligns across 7 bases. Germline CDR1 is SQVTM and CDR2 is ANQGSEA. V lost 6 bases and J lost 4; bases outside the gene matches: 9. CDR3 size: 13 residues. The CDR3 loop reads CSVRETGGYEQYF. The CDR3 DNA follows: TGCAGCGTGCGGGAGACGGGCGGGTACGAGCAGTACTTC.